This TCR beta chain is drawn from a study of T cells in Graves' hyperthyroidism and ophthalmopathy. Regions amplified from RNA transcripts were the TCR beta CDR3 regions. Researchers ran a first-round RT-PCR on the TCR CDR3 using the HTBI primer set. TCRdb recomputed calls from the multiplex PCR reads with MiXCR, one row per CDR3 protein. Of hundreds of thousands of distinct CDR3 sequences in the sample, around 38% were seen once. Of note for this clonotype: Its cognate antigen is unknown. The germline gene is not matched at one end of the junction; a read error may be the cause.

General study points: The model forecast ophthalmopathy, anticipating it by a median approximately 6.1 months before onset. Blood also contained most expanded thyroid clonotypes above 0.001.

The CDR3 runs 15 residues. Looked up from germline, CDR1 is SGHNT and CDR2 is YYREEE (reference sequence). The sample consisted of blood. The J gene is TRBJ1-1, the V gene TRBV5-4; no definite D call. The source is a man between 18 and 35 years old with Graves' hyperthyroidism. The CDR3 nucleotides read TGCGCCAGCAGCCAAAACACCTTCCTTAACACTGAAGCTTTCTTT. This sequence encodes CASSQNTFLNTEAFF.